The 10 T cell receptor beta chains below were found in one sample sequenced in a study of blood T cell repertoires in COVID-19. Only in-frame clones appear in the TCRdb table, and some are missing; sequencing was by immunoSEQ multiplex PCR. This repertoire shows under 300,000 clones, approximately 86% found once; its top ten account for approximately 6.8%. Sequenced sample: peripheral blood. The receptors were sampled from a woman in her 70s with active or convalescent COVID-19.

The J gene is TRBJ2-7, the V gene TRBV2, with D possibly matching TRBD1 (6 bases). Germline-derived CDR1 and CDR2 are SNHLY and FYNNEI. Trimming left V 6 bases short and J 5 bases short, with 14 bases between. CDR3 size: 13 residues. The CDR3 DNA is TGTGCCAGCAGCGCTCTCACAGGGAACGAGCAGTACTTC. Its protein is CASSALTGNEQYF.

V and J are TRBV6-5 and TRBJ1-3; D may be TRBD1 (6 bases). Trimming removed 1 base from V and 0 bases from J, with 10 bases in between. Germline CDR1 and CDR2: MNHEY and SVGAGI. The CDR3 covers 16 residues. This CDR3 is CASSYYRGTSGNTIYF. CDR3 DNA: TGTGCCAGCAGTTACTATAGGGGGACCTCTGGAAACACCATATATTTT.

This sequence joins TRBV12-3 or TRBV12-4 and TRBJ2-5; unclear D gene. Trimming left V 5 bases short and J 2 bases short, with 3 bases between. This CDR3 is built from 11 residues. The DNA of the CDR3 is TGTGCCAGCAGTCCTCAAGAGACCCAGTACTTC. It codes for CASSPQETQYF.

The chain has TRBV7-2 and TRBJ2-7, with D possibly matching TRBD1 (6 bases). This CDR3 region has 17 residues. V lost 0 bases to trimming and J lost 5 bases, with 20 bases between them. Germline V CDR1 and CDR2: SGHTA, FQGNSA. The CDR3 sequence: CASSLALTGGQGDEQYF. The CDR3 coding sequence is TGTGCCAGCAGCTTAGCTTTGACAGGCGGCCAAGGGGACGAGCAGTACTTC.

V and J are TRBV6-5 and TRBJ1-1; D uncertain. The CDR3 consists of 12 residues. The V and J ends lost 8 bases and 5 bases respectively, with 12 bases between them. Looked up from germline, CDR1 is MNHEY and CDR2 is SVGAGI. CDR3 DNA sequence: TGTGCCAGCGCACAGCTATATACTGAAGCTTTCTTT. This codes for CASAQLYTEAFF.

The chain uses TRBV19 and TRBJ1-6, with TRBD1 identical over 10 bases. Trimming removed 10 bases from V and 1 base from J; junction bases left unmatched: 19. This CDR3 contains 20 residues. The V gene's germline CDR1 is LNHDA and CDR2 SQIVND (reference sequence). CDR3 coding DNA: TGTGCCACCGCACAAGGGACAGGGGCGAACAAGAGGTCCTATAATTCACCCCTCCACTTT. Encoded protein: CATAQGTGANKRSYNSPLHF. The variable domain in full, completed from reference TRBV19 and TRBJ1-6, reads DGGITQSPKYLFRKEGQNVTLSCEQNLNHDAMYWYRQDPGQGLRLIYYSQIVNDFQKGDIAEGYSVSREKKESFPLTVTSAQKNPTAFYLCATAQGTGANKRSYNSPLHFGNGTRLTVT.

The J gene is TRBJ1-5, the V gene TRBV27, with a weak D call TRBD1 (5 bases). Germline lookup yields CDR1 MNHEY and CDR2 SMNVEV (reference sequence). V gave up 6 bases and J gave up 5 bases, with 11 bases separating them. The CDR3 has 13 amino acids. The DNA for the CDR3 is TGTGCCAGCAGCCCTGGGGGGGATCAGCCCCAGCATTTT. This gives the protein CASSPGGDQPQHF.

In DNA form, the CDR3 reads TGCGCCAGCAGCCGGAGCACAGATACGCAGTATTTT. It codes for CASSRSTDTQYF. The V call is TRBV5-1, the J call TRBJ2-3; D gene unclear. Trimming removed 4 bases at V and 0 bases at J, with 3 bases between. This CDR3 spans 12 amino acids. Germline CDR1 reads SGHRS; CDR2 reads YFSETQ.

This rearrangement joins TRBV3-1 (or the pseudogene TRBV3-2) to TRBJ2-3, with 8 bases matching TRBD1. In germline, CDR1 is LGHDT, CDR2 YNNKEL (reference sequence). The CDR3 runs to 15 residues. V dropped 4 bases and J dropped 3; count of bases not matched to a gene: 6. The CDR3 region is CASSPQGARTDTQYF. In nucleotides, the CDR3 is TGTGCCAGCAGCCCGCAGGGGGCGCGGACAGATACGCAGTATTTT.

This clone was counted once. CDR3 in DNA: TGCGCCAGCCACAGGGACAGGGCGGACTATGGCTACACCTTC. Translated: CASHRDRADYGYTF. The V and J genes are TRBV5-1 and TRBJ1-2; 9 bases align to TRBD1. There are 14 residues in the CDR3. Germline lookup yields CDR1 SGHRS and CDR2 YFSETQ. Trimming removed 7 bases from V and 3 bases from J; junction bases left unmatched: 7.